This TCR beta chain was found in a study of radiation and T cells in renal cell carcinoma. Profiling relied on immunoSEQ multiplex PCR, and the TCRdb table lists in-frame clones only, not all of them. The table lists about 58,000 clones, 70% to 80% of them singletons. This clone was observed a few times. The time point was: blood 2 weeks post-SBRT. Treatment here: 15 Gy SBRT to primary tumor, nephrectomy 4 weeks later. The CDR3 is 15 residues long. The clonotype comes from a man aged 55 to 70 with renal cell carcinoma. Specimen: blood, collected from a patient whose treatment included radiotherapy and nephrectomy. The V and J genes are TRBV21-1 and TRBJ1-4. TRBV21-1 is noted as a pseudogene. The CDR3 DNA sequence: TGTGCCAGCAGCAAAGCGCCTCGATTGAATAGGCGACTGTTTTTT. Translating it yields CASSKAPRLNRRLFF.